These 6 T cell receptor beta chains were sequenced from one sample in a study of beta chain features in type 1 diabetes. The authors reverse transcribed all of the isolated RNA, so sequencing captured expressed TCRB transcripts. The data were produced by immunoSEQ multiplex PCR, yet TCRdb's version contains in-frame clones alone and is incomplete. Of hundreds of thousands of clones listed, 10% to 15% were seen once; the top ten hold approximately 0.015%. Sequencing input: naive CD4+ T cells from blood. These receptors came from a man aged 18 to 30 in good health.

A few counts support this clone. V usage is TRBV28 and J usage is TRBJ2-5, with 9 positions matching TRBD1. There are 14 residues in the CDR3. Losses at the gene ends were 5 bases for V and 6 bases for J; bases not matched to a gene: 7. Germline loops: CDR1 MDHEN, CDR2 SYDVKM. CDR3 bases: TGTGCCAGCAGTCCAGACAGGGGGATACAGACCCAGTACTTC. This codes for CASSPDRGIQTQYF.

The CDR3: CASSRGRGNTEAFF. CDR3 nucleotides: TGCGCCAGCAGTAGGGGGAGGGGGAACACTGAAGCTTTCTTT. The chain combines TRBV5-1 with TRBJ1-1; the D gene is possibly TRBD1 (6 bases). The CDR3 contains 14 residues. The germline CDR1 and CDR2 sequences are SGHRS and YFSETQ. V lost 5 bases and J 1 base, leaving 12 bases between the germline ends.

J is TRBJ2-2 and V is TRBV19, with D perhaps TRBD2 (7 bases). CDR3 length: 15 residues. Trimming removed 7 bases from V and 5 bases from J, with 17 bases in between. The germline V gene encodes CDR1 LNHDA and CDR2 SQIVND (reference sequence). CDR3 nucleotides: TGTGCCAGTACCGGAGGGGGGGCGGATACCGGGGAGCTGTTTTTT. This encodes CASTGGGADTGELFF.

The chain combines TRBV7-9 with TRBJ2-1; perhaps TRBD1 as D (7 bases). V shed 2 bases and J shed 4 bases, with 15 bases lying between them. The CDR3 is 16 residues long. The germline gives CDR1 SEHNR, CDR2 FQNEAQ (reference sequence). CDR3 sequence: CASSLSSQGGYNEQFF. CDR3 DNA sequence: TGTGCCAGCAGCTTATCTTCGCAGGGGGGTTACAATGAGCAGTTCTTC.

The chain links TRBV2 to TRBJ2-3, with D perhaps matching TRBD2 (5 bases). The ends were cut back, 7 bases at V and 2 bases at J, with 10 bases in the middle. Germline CDR1 and CDR2: SNHLY and FYNNEI. The CDR3 runs 13 residues. CDR3 nucleotides: TGTGCCAGCAAGAGGGTTACCACAGATACGCAGTATTTT. Its translation is CASKRVTTDTQYF.

There are a few counts of this clone. This sequence joins TRBV7-3 and TRBJ2-2, with D uncertain. With 2 bases removed from V and 4 bases from J, the gap between germline ends came to 11 bases. CDR1 is SGHTA, CDR2 FQGTGA, per germline. There are 15 residues in the CDR3. The CDR3, as DNA: TGTGCCAGCAGCTTAGGGCAGTTAACCACCGGGGAGCTGTTTTTT. It translates to CASSLGQLTTGELFF.